The sequence of this T cell receptor beta chain was determined in a study of blood T cells in healthy people across ages. Study observations and caveats: It was the long-lived donors that had more naive CD4+ cells and higher diversity than aged donors. Diversity was estimated from one million T cells, and these estimates were considered underestimates.

The authors ran a second PCR of roughly 6 to 12 cycles using a sample-barcoded 5' primer and a J-beta primer mix. TCRdb itself ran the 5' RACE reads through MiXCR, one entry per CDR3 protein. The sample consists of about 580,000 distinct CDR3 sequences, under 55% of them appearing once. For this clonotype: Its antigen remains unidentified.

Germline V CDR1 and CDR2: SGHTA, FQGNSA. V gave up 1 base and J gave up 0 bases; unmatched junction bases: 8. The CDR3 covers 17 residues. Specimen: blood. This chain joins TRBV7-2 and TRBJ2-7; 8 positions match TRBD2. The source of this sequence is a man older than 75 in good health. CDR3 nucleotides: TGTGCCAGCAGCTTAGGGACTAGCCGCCCTAGCTCCTACGAGCAGTACTTC. This gives the protein CASSLGTSRPSSYEQYF.